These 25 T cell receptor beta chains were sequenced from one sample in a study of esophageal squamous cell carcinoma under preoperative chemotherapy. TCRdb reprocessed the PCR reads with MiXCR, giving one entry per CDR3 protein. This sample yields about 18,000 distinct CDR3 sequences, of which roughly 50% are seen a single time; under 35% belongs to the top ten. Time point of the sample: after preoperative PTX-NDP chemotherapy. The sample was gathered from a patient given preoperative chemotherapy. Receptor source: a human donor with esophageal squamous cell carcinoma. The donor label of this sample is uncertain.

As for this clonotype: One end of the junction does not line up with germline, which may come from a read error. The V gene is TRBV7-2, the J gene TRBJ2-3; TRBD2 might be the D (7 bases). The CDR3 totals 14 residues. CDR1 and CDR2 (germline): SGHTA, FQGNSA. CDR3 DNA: TGTGCCGGCACGGGGAGGGGGGCCAAAGACACGCAGTATTTC. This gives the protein CAGTGRGAKDTQYF.

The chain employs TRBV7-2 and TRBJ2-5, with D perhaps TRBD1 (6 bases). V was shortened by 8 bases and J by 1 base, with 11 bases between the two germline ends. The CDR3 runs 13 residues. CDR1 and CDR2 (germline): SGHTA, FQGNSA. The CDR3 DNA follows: TGTGCCAGCGCTGACAGGCCCCAAGAGACCCAGTACTTC. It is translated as CASADRPQETQYF.

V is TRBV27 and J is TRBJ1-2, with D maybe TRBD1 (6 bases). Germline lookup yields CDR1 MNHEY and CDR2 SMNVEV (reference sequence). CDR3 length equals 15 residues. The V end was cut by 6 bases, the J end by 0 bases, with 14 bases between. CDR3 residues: CASRSLDRPNYGYTF. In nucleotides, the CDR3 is TGTGCCAGCAGGTCCTTGGACAGACCTAACTATGGCTACACCTTC.

The CDR3 DNA reads as TGTGCCTCCTGTGCGGGCGCCGCTGGAGGAGACCAAAACATTCAGTACTTC. It encodes CASCAGAAGGDQNIQYF. The J gene is TRBJ2-4, the V gene TRBV24-1; TRBD2 might be the D (5 bases). CDR1 is KGHDR, CDR2 SFDVKD, per germline. The CDR3 sequence is 17 residues long. V was pared by 12 bases and J by 5 bases, with 28 bases between.

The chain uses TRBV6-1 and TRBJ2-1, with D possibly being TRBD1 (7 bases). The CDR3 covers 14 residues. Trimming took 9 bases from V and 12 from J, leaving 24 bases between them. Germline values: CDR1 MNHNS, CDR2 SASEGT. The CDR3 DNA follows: TGTGCCAGAAGATGGAGGGGGACAGTGTTTAGGCAGTTCTTC. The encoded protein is CARRWRGTVFRQFF.

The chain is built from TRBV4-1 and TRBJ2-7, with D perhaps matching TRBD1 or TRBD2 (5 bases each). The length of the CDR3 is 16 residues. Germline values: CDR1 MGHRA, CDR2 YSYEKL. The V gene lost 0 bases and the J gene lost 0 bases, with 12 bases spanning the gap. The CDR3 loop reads CASSQDHPGTSYEQYF. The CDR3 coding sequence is TGCGCCAGCAGCCAAGACCATCCCGGGACCTCCTACGAGCAGTACTTC.

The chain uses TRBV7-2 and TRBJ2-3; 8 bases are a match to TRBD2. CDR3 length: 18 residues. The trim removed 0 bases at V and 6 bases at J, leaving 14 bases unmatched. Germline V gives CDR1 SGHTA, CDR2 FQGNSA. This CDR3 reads CASSLARGSGSRLDTQYF. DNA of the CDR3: TGTGCCAGCAGCTTAGCCAGGGGAAGCGGGAGTAGGTTGGATACGCAGTATTTT.

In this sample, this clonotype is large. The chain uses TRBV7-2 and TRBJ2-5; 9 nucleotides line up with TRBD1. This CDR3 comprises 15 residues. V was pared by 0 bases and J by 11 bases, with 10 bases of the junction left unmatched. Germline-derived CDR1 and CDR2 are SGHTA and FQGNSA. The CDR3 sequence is CASSLAWDRVGGQYF. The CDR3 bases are TGTGCCAGCAGCTTAGCATGGGACAGGGTCGGGGGGCAGTACTTC.

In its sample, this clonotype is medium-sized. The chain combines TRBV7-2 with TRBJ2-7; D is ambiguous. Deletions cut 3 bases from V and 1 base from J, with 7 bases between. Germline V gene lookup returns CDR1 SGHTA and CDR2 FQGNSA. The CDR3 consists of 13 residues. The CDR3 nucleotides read TGTGCCAGCAGCTTCATGTCATCCTACGAGCAGTACTTC. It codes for CASSFMSSYEQYF.

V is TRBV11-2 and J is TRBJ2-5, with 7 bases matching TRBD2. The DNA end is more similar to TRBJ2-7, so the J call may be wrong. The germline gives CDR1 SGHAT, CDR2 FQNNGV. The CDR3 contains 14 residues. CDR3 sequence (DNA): TGTGCCAGCAGCTTAGGGGAGGGCTCCTACGAGCAGTACTTC. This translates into CASSLGEGSYEQYF.

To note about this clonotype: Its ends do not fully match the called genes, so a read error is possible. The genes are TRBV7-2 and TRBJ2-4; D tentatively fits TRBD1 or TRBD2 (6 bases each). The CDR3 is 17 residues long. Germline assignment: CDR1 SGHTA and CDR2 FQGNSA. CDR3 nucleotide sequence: TGTGCCAGCAGCTTGGGTGTCGGGGGCCGTGCCAAAAACATCCAGTACTTC. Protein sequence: CASSLGVGGRAKNIQYF.

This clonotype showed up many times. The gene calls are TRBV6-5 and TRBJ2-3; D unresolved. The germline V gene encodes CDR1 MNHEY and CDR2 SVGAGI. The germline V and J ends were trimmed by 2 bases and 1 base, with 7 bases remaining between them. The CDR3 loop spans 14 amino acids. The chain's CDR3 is CASSYQDGTDTQYF. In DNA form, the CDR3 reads TGTGCCAGCAGTTACCAGGACGGCACAGATACGCAGTATTTT.

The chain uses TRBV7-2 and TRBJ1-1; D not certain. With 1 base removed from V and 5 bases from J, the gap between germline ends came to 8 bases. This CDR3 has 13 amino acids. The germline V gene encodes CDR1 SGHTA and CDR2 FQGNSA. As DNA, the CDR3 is TGTGCCAGCAGCTTAGAATCGTTGACTGAAGCTTTCTTT. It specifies CASSLESLTEAFF.

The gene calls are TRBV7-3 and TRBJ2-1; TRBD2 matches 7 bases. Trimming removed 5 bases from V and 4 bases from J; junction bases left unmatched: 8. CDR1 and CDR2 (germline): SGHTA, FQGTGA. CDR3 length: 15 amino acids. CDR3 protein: CASSPYAGVYNEQFF. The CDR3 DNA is TGTGCCAGCAGCCCGTATGCGGGAGTGTACAATGAGCAGTTCTTC. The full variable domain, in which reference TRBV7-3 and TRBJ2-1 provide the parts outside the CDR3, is GAGVSQTPSNKVTEKGKYVELRCDPISGHTALYWYRQSLGQGPEFLIYFQGTGAADDSGLPNDRFFAVRPEGSVSTLKIQRTERGDSAVYLCASSPYAGVYNEQFFGPGTRLTVL.

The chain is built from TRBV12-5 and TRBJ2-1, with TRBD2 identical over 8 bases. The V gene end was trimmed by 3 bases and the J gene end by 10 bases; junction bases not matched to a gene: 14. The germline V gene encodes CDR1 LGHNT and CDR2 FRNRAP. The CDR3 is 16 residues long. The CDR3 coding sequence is TGTGCTAGTGGTTTTCCCCTACCTAGCGGGCCCTACGAGCAGTTCTTC. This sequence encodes CASGFPLPSGPYEQFF.

CDR3 DNA: TGTGCCAGCAATAGGGTTGGCAATGAGCAGTTCTTC. It yields the protein CASNRVGNEQFF. The rearrangement joins TRBV6-1 to TRBJ2-1, with D uncertain. Germline CDR1 reads MNHNS; CDR2 reads SASEGT. This CDR3 comprises 12 residues. V lost 7 bases and J 6 bases, leaving 10 bases between the germline ends.

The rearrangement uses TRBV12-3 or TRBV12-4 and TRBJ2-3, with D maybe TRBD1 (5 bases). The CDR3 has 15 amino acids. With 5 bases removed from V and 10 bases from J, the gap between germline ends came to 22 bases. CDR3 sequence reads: CASSPDSVGTEAQYF. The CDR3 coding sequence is TGTGCCAGCAGTCCCGACAGCGTGGGCACCGAGGCGCAGTATTTT.

The CDR3 DNA reads TGTGCCAGCAGTGACTGGCGGGACAGCAACTACGAGCAGTACTTC. This codes for CASSDWRDSNYEQYF. This chain joins TRBV7-9 and TRBJ2-1; TRBD1 might be the D (7 bases). The J call may be faulty, since TRBJ2-7 better matches the DNA end. Looked up from germline, CDR1 is SEHNR and CDR2 is FQNEAQ (reference sequence). The CDR3 runs 15 residues.

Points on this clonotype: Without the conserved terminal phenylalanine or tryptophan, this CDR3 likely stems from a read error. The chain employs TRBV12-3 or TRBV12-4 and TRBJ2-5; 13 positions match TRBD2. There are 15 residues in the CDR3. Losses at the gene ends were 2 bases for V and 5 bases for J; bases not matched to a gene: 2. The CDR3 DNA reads TGTGCCAGCAGTTTAACTAGCGGGAGGGGGGAGACCCAGTACTGC. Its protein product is CASSLTSGRGETQYC.

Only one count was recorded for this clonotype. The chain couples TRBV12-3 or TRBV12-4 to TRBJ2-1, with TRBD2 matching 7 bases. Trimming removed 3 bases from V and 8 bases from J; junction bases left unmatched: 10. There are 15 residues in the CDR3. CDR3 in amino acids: CASSFPGGSGDEQFF. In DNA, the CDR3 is TGTGCCAGCAGTTTCCCCGGCGGGAGTGGCGATGAGCAGTTCTTC.

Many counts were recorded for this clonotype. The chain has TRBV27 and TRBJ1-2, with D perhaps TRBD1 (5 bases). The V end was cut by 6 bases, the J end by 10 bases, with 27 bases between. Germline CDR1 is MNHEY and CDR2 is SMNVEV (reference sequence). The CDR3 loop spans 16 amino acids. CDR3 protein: CASRPKGHRHRDDYTF. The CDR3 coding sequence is TGTGCCAGCAGACCAAAAGGTCACCGTCATAGGGACGACTACACCTTC.

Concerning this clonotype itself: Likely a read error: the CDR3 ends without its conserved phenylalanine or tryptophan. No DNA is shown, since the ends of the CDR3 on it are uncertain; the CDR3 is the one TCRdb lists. CDR3 amino acids: CASSPGETQFS. The rearrangement joins TRBV18 to TRBJ2-5. The CDR3 spans 11 amino acids, including both terminal residues. In germline, CDR1 is KGHSH, CDR2 LQKENI.

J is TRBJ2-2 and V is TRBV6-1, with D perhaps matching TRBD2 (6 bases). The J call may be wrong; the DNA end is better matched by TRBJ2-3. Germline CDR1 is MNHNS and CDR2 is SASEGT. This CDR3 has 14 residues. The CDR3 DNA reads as TGTGTCGGCAGCCAGGGACTCAGCACCGGGGAGCAGTATTTT. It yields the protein CVGSQGLSTGEQYF.

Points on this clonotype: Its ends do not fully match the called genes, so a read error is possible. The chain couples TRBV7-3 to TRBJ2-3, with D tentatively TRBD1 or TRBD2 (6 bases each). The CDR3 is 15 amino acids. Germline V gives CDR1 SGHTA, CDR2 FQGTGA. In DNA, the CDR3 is TGTGCCAGCATCGCGACTAGGGGGGACATAGATACGCAGTACTTT. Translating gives CASIATRGDIDTQYF.

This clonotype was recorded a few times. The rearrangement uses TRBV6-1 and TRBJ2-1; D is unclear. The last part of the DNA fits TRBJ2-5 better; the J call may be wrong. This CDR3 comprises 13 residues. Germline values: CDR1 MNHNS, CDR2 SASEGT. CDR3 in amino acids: CASSEIIQQTQYF. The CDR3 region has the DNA TGTGCCAGCAGTGAAATCATCCAGCAGACCCAGTACTTC.